These 9 T cell receptor beta chains originate from one sample sequenced in a study of Ad26.COV2.S vaccination and SARS-CoV-2 variants. TCRdb's copy holds only in-frame clones and misses some; the assay was immunoSEQ multiplex PCR. The table lists some 180,000 clones, around nine tenths of them singletons. The sample here was peripheral blood, taken after recovery from COVID-19. Receptors originate from a human donor who had recovered from COVID-19.

The chain couples TRBV11-2 to TRBJ1-3, with 8 bases that match TRBD1. This CDR3 comprises 16 residues. Losses at the gene ends were 5 bases for V and 1 base for J; bases not matched to a gene: 7. The germline V gene encodes CDR1 SGHAT and CDR2 FQNNGV. The CDR3, as DNA: TGTGCCAGCAGCCCGGACAGGGTTGTATCTGGAAACACCATATATTTT. Residues: CASSPDRVVSGNTIYF.

There are a few counts of this clone. The rearrangement links TRBV11-3 to TRBJ2-2; no definite D call. The CDR3 totals 17 residues. V shed 1 base and J shed 6 bases, with 18 bases lying between them. Germline CDR1 is SGHNT and CDR2 is YENEEA. CDR3 DNA: TGTGCCAGCAGCTTAGGGGCACCTTTTATTGGCGCCGGGGAGCTGTTTTTT. Encoded protein: CASSLGAPFIGAGELFF.

The chain links TRBV2 to TRBJ2-7; the match to TRBD1 covers 9 bases. From germline, CDR1 is SNHLY and CDR2 FYNNEI. The ends lost 7 bases at V and 4 bases at J; junction bases unmatched: 5. This CDR3 is built from 13 residues. CDR3 nucleotides: TGTGCCAGCACAGGACAGGGGAGATACGAGCAGTACTTC. Protein product: CASTGQGRYEQYF.

The rearrangement uses TRBV18 and TRBJ1-1, with D possibly matching TRBD1 (5 bases). Per germline, CDR1 KGHSH and CDR2 LQKENI. CDR3 size: 13 residues. V dropped 4 bases and J dropped 1 base, with 7 bases sitting between them. CDR3 DNA: TGTGCCAGCTCACGGGACTGGAACACTGAAGCTTTCTTT. This gives the protein CASSRDWNTEAFF.

The gene calls are TRBV19 and TRBJ1-4; D is ambiguous. This CDR3 spans 14 amino acids. V lost 3 bases to trimming and J lost 3 bases, with 8 bases between them. Germline assignment: CDR1 LNHDA and CDR2 SQIVND (reference sequence). Written as DNA, the CDR3 is TGTGCCAGTAGTATCATAACGGCTAATGAAAAACTGTTTTTT. It yields the protein CASSIITANEKLFF.

This clone was counted a few times. The chain employs TRBV18 and TRBJ2-5; 9 bases fit TRBD2. With 6 bases clipped from V and 5 bases from J, the junction kept 10 bases outside the gene matches. CDR1 is KGHSH, CDR2 LQKENI, per germline. This CDR3 spans 15 amino acids. In DNA form, the CDR3 reads TGTGCCAGCTCTCCCCGGGGACTAGCCGTGGAGACCCAGTACTTC. It yields the protein CASSPRGLAVETQYF.

The rearrangement uses TRBV6-5 and TRBJ1-2; the match to TRBD1 covers 11 bases. CDR3 length: 14 residues. Germline lookup yields CDR1 MNHEY and CDR2 SVGAGI. After removal of 0 bases from V and 8 bases from J, the junction contained 2 bases not matched to a gene. The CDR3 DNA sequence: TGTGCCAGCAGTTACTCAGGGACAGGGGGAGGCTACACCTTC. Amino acids: CASSYSGTGGGYTF.

The rearrangement joins TRBV18 to TRBJ1-5; 9 bases are shared with TRBD1. The germline CDR1 and CDR2 sequences are KGHSH and LQKENI. The CDR3 spans 14 residues. V trimming: 4 bases; J trimming: 6 bases; junction bases outside the gene matches: 4. CDR3 in amino acids: CASSLGTGPQPQHF. For the CDR3, the DNA is TGTGCCAGCTCACTAGGGACAGGGCCTCAGCCCCAGCATTTT.

The genes are TRBV5-6 and TRBJ2-7; possible D gene TRBD1, 5 bases. The CDR3 runs to 13 residues. V lost 2 bases and J 3 bases, leaving 9 bases between the germline ends. Germline-derived CDR1 and CDR2 are SGHDT and YYEEEE. The CDR3 nucleotides are TGTGCCAGCAGCTTATTCAGGGTCTACGAGCAGTACTTC. Its protein product is CASSLFRVYEQYF.